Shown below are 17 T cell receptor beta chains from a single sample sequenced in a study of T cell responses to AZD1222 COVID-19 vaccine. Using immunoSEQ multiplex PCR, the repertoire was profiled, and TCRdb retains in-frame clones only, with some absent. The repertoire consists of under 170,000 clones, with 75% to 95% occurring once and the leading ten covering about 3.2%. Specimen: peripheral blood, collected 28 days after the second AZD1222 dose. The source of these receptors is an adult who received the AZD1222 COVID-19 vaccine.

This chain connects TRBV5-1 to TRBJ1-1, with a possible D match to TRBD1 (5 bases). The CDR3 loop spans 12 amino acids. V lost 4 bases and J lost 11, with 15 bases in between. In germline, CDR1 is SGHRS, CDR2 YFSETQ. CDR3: CASSGTGPLAFF. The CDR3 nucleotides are TGCGCCAGCAGCGGAACAGGTCCCTTGGCTTTCTTT.

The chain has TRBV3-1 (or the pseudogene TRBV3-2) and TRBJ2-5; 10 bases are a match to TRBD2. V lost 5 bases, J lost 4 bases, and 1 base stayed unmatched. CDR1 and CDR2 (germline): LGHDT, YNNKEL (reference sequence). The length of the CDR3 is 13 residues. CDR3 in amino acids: CASSSSGRETQYF. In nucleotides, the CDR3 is TGTGCCAGCAGCTCTAGCGGGAGAGAGACCCAGTACTTC.

The CDR3: CASSLSSELVTEAFF. DNA for the CDR3: TGTGCCAGCAGTTTATCTTCTGAGCTCGTCACTGAAGCTTTCTTT. The chain recombines TRBV27 with TRBJ1-1; no clear D. Germline-derived CDR1 and CDR2 are MNHEY and SMNVEV (reference sequence). Trimming shortened V by 0 bases and J by 4 bases, and 12 bases separated the two germline ends. The CDR3 has 15 amino acids.

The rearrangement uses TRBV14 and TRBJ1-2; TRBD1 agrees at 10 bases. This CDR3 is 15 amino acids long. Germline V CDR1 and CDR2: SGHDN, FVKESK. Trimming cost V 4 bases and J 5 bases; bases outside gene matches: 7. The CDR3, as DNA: TGTGCCAGCAGCCCACCGGGACAGGGGTTTTATGGCTACACCTTC. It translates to CASSPPGQGFYGYTF.

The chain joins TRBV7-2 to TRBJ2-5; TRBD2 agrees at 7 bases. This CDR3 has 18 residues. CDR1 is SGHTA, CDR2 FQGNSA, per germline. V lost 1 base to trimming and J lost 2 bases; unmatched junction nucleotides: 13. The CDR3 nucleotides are TGTGCCAGCAGCTTAGGGGAGGGAGGTTTCGGTTCACAAGAGACCCAGTACTTC. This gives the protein CASSLGEGGFGSQETQYF.

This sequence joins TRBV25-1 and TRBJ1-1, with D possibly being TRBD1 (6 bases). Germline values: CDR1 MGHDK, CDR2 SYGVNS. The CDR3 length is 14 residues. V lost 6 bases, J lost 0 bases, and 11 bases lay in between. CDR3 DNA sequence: TGTGCCAGCAGCCACAGGGCCATGAACACTGAAGCTTTCTTT. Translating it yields CASSHRAMNTEAFF.

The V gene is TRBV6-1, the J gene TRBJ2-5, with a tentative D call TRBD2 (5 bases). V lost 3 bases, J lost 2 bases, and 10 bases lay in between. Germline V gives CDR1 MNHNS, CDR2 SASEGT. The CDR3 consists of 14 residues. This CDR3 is CASSDKAGQETQYF. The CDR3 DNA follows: TGTGCCAGCAGTGACAAGGCGGGTCAAGAGACCCAGTACTTC.

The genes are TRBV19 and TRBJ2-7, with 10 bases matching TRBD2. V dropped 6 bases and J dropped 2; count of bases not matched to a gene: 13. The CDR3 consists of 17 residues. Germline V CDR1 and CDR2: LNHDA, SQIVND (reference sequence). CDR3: CASSSPSTSGVTYEQYF. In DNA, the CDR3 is TGTGCCAGTAGCTCACCGAGTACTAGCGGGGTTACCTACGAGCAGTACTTC.

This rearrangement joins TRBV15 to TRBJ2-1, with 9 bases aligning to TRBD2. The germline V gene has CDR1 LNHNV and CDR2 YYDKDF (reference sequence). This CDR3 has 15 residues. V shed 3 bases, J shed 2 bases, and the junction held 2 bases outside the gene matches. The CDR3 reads CATSSSGSPYNEQFF. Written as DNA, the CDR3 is TGTGCCACCAGCAGTAGCGGGAGCCCCTACAATGAGCAGTTCTTC.

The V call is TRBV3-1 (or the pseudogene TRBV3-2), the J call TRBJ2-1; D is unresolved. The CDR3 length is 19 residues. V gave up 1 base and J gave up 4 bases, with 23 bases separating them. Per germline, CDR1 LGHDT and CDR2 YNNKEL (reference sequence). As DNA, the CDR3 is TGTGCCAGCAGCCAAGTCCCTCAGCAAAGTAACCCTCTGTACAATGAGCAGTTCTTC. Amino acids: CASSQVPQQSNPLYNEQFF.

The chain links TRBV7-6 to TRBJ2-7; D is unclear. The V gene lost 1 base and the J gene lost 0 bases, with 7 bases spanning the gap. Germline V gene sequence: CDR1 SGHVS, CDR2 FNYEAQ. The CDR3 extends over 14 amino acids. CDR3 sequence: CASSLDRSSYEQYF. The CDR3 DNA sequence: TGTGCCAGCAGCTTAGATAGGAGCTCCTACGAGCAGTACTTC. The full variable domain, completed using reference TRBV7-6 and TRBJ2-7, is GAGVSQSPRYKVTKRGQDVALRCDPISGHVSLYWYRQALGQGPEFLTYFNYEAQQDKSGLPNDRFSAERPEGSISTLTIQRTEQRDSAMYRCASSLDRSSYEQYFGPGTRLTVT.

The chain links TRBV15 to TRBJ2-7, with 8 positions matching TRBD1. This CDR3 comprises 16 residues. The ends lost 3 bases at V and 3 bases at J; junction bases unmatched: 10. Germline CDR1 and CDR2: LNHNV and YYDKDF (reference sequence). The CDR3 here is CATSSRQGKGGYEQYF. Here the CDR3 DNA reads TGTGCCACCAGCAGCAGACAGGGGAAAGGGGGCTACGAGCAGTACTTC.

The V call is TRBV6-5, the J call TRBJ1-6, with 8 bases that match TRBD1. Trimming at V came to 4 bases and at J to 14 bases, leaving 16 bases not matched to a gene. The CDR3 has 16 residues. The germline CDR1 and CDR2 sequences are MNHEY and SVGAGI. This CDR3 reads CASSSHDRTGPGALHF. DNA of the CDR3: TGTGCCAGCAGTTCCCACGATAGGACAGGGCCGGGGGCCCTCCACTTT.

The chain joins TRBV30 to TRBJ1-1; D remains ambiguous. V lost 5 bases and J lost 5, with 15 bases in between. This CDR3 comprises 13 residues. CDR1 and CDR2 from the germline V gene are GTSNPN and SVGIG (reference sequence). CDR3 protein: CAWWSHPGTEAFF. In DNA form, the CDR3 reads TGTGCCTGGTGGTCCCACCCGGGAACTGAAGCTTTCTTT.

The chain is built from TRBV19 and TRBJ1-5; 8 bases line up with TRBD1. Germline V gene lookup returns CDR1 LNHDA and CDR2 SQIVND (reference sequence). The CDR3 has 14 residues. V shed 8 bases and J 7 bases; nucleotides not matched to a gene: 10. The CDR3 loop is CASGPRGRWQPQHF. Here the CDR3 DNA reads TGTGCCAGTGGCCCCAGGGGGCGATGGCAGCCCCAGCATTTT.

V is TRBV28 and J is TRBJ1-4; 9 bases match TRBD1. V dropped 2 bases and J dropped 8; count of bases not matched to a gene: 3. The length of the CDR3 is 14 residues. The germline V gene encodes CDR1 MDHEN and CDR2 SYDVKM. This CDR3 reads CASSLGTGLEKLFF. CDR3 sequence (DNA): TGTGCCAGCAGTTTAGGGACAGGGTTAGAAAAACTGTTTTTT.

Here the CDR3 DNA reads TGTGCCAGCAGCCTATCCGGACAGAGTTTTAGAGAGACCCAGTACTTC. Protein: CASSLSGQSFRETQYF. The chain recombines TRBV3-1 (or the pseudogene TRBV3-2) with TRBJ2-5; D might be TRBD1 (6 bases). This CDR3 contains 16 residues. Germline V lookup: CDR1 LGHDT, CDR2 YNNKEL (reference sequence). V dropped 4 bases and J dropped 4 bases, with 19 bases sitting between them.